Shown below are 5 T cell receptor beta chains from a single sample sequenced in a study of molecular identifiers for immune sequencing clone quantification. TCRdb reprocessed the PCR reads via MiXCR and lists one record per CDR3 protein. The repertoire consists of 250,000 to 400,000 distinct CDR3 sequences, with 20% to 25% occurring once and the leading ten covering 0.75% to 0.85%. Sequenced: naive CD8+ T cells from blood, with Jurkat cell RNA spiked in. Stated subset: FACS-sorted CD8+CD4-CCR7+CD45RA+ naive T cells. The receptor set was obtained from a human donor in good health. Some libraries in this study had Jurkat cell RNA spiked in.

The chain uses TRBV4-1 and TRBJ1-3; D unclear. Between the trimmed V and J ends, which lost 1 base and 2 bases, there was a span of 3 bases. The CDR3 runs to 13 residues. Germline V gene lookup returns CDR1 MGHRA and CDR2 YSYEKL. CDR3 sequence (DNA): TGCGCCAGCAGCCAAGCACCTGGAAACACCATATATTTT. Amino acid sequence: CASSQAPGNTIYF.

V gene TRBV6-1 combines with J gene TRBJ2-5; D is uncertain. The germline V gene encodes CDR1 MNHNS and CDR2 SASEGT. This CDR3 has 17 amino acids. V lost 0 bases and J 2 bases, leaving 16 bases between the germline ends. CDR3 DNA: TGTGCCAGCAGTGAAGCTCCTTCGAGCAGCTTACAAGAGACCCAGTACTTC. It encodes CASSEAPSSSLQETQYF.

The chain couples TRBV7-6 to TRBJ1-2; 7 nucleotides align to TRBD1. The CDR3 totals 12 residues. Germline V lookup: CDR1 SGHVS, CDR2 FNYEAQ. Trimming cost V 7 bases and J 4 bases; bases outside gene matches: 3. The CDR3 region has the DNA TGTGCCAGCAAGGAGGGGGCCTATGGCTACACCTTC. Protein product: CASKEGAYGYTF.

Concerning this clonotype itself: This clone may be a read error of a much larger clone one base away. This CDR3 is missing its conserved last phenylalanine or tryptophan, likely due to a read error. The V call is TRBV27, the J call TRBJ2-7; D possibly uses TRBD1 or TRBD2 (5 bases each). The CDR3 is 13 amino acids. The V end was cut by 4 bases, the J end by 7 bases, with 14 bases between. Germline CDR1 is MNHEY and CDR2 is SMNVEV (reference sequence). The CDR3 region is CASSYRGVEEQYS. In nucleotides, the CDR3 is TGTGCCAGCAGTTATCGAGGGGTTGAGGAGCAGTACTCC.

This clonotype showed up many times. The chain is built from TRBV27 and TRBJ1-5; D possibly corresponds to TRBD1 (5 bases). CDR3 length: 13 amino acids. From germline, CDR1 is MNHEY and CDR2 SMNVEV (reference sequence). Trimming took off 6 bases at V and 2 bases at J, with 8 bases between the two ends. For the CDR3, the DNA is TGTGCCAGCAGGAGGGGAGGCAATCAGCCCCAGCATTTT. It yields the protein CASRRGGNQPQHF.